These 27 T cell receptor beta chains were sequenced from one sample in a study of blood T cell repertoires in COVID-19. TCRdb's table, derived via immunoSEQ multiplex PCR, lists solely in-frame clones and lacks some. This sample has some 110,000 clones; about 83% occur once, and the top ten carry about 6.6%. Sequences were obtained from peripheral blood. These receptors originate from a man in his 70s with acute or convalescent COVID-19.

J is TRBJ1-3 and V is TRBV10-3, with 9 positions matching TRBD1. CDR1 ENHRY and CDR2 SYGVKD come from the germline V gene. The CDR3 runs to 15 residues. V shed 5 bases and J 4 bases; nucleotides not matched to a gene: 6. The DNA for the CDR3 is TGTGCCATCAGTACTCCGGGACAGGGAGGAAACACCATATATTTT. Residues: CAISTPGQGGNTIYF.

The rearrangement joins TRBV5-1 to TRBJ1-2; 8 bases line up with TRBD1. The length of the CDR3 is 14 residues. CDR1 is SGHRS and CDR2 is YFSETQ in the germline V gene. V shed 7 bases, J shed 5 bases, and the junction held 10 bases outside the gene matches. CDR3 sequence reads: CASGAGQGGYGYTF. DNA for the CDR3: TGCGCCAGCGGGGCCGGACAGGGCGGGTATGGCTACACCTTC.

This clone has more than one count but fewer than ten. The J gene is TRBJ1-2, the V gene TRBV9; 9 nucleotides agree with TRBD1. The ends lost 4 bases at V and 8 bases at J; junction bases unmatched: 3. The CDR3 is 12 residues long. From germline, CDR1 is SGDLS and CDR2 YYNGEE. The CDR3 sequence is CASSFDRGGYTF. CDR3 nucleotides: TGTGCCAGCAGCTTCGACAGGGGGGGCTACACCTTC.

This chain uses TRBV6-2 or TRBV6-3 with TRBJ1-2, with 7 bases matching TRBD1. This CDR3 comprises 16 residues. J gave up 0 bases and V 5 bases, and 9 bases lay outside the gene matches. Looked up from germline, CDR1 is MNHEY and CDR2 is SVGEGT. The CDR3 spells CASSKPGQHPNYGYTF. CDR3 coding DNA: TGTGCCAGCAGTAAACCGGGACAGCATCCTAACTATGGCTACACCTTC.

The CDR3 DNA reads TGTGCCAGCAGCTTAGTGGGGGCTCCCTACGAGCAGTACTTC. Its translation: CASSLVGAPYEQYF. The chain combines TRBV7-9 with TRBJ2-7; D might be TRBD1 (6 bases). This CDR3 has 14 residues. CDR1 and CDR2 (germline): SEHNR, FQNEAQ (reference sequence). Deletions cut 1 base from V and 2 bases from J, with 9 bases between.

The chain employs TRBV2 and TRBJ1-6; 7 bases agree with TRBD1. V shed 6 bases, J shed 8 bases, and the junction held 7 bases outside the gene matches. The CDR3 runs to 14 residues. Per germline, CDR1 SNHLY and CDR2 FYNNEI. CDR3 protein: CASRGTAEYSPLHF. The CDR3 DNA reads as TGTGCCAGCAGGGGGACAGCAGAATATTCACCCCTCCACTTT.

The V call is TRBV18, the J call TRBJ2-1; D remains ambiguous. Germline V gene lookup returns CDR1 KGHSH and CDR2 LQKENI. The CDR3 covers 13 residues. The germline V and J ends were trimmed by 1 base and 9 bases, with 10 bases remaining between them. The DNA for the CDR3 is TGTGCCAGCTCACCACAAAAGATGGCTGAGCAGTTCTTC. Translation gives CASSPQKMAEQFF.

The chain joins TRBV2 to TRBJ2-3; TRBD1 aligns across 8 bases. This CDR3 contains 14 residues. Trimming at V came to 4 bases and at J to 2 bases, leaving 2 bases not matched to a gene. The V gene's germline CDR1 is SNHLY and CDR2 FYNNEI. CDR3 sequence: CASSAQGDTDTQYF. The CDR3 DNA is TGTGCCAGCAGTGCACAGGGGGACACAGATACGCAGTATTTT.

V usage is TRBV19 and J usage is TRBJ1-5; D is undetermined. This CDR3 contains 13 residues. The germline V gene encodes CDR1 LNHDA and CDR2 SQIVND (reference sequence). The V gene lost 3 bases and the J gene lost 5 bases, with 8 bases spanning the gap. The DNA of the CDR3 is TGTGCCAGTAGTATCGAGCGCGATCAGCCCCAGCATTTT. It yields the protein CASSIERDQPQHF.

With respect to this clone: This same CDR3 is encoded by further DNA sequences in the sample. The genes are TRBV6-5 and TRBJ2-7; 11 bases are shared with TRBD1. The CDR3 runs 15 residues. The junction had 0 bases not matched to a gene; V was cut back by 0 bases and J by 2 bases. Germline V gene data show CDR1 as MNHEY and CDR2 as SVGAGI. The CDR3 loop reads CASSYSGQGAYEQYF. The CDR3 region has the DNA TGTGCCAGCAGTTACTCGGGACAGGGGGCCTACGAGCAGTACTTC.

V is TRBV27 and J is TRBJ2-1; TRBD2 matches at 8 bases. The CDR3 has 14 amino acids. V shed 7 bases, J shed 5 bases, and the junction held 7 bases outside the gene matches. Germline CDR1 is MNHEY and CDR2 is SMNVEV (reference sequence). The chain's CDR3 is CASTEAGAHNEQFF. The CDR3 DNA reads TGTGCCAGCACCGAAGCGGGGGCCCACAATGAGCAGTTCTTC.

V gene TRBV27 combines with J gene TRBJ2-7; D is possibly TRBD1 (6 bases). The CDR3 runs to 12 residues. With 6 bases removed from V and 2 bases from J, the gap between germline ends came to 8 bases. Germline V CDR1 and CDR2: MNHEY, SMNVEV (reference sequence). The chain's CDR3 is CASRGGPYEQYF. Written as DNA, the CDR3 is TGTGCCAGCAGAGGGGGTCCCTACGAGCAGTACTTC.

The chain is built from TRBV12-5 and TRBJ1-5, with TRBD1 matching over 12 bases. CDR1 and CDR2 (germline): LGHNT, FRNRAP. Germline trimming cut 3 bases from V and 2 bases from J; bases unmatched to any gene: 5. The CDR3 loop spans 17 amino acids. CDR3 in amino acids: CASGLDGTGGGNQPQHF. CDR3 bases: TGTGCTAGTGGTTTAGATGGGACAGGGGGCGGCAATCAGCCCCAGCATTTT.

This rearrangement joins TRBV3-1 (or the pseudogene TRBV3-2) to TRBJ1-4; tentative D call: TRBD1 (5 bases). V was shortened by 0 bases and J by 8 bases, with 13 bases between the two germline ends. The CDR3 consists of 15 residues. Germline V gene data show CDR1 as LGHDT and CDR2 as YNNKEL (reference sequence). The CDR3 sequence is CASSQDSGEREKLFF. The CDR3 DNA is TGTGCCAGCAGCCAAGATTCGGGGGAACGCGAAAAACTGTTTTTT.

The DNA of the CDR3 is TGTGCCAGCAGTTCACCCAGCTCTGGGGCCAACGTCCTGACTTTC. It yields the protein CASSSPSSGANVLTF. The V and J genes are TRBV28 and TRBJ2-6, with D uncertain. The V end lost 4 bases, the J end lost 0 bases, and 7 bases lay between the germline ends. This CDR3 is built from 15 residues. Germline V gene data show CDR1 as MDHEN and CDR2 as SYDVKM.

In its sample, this clone was seen a few times. V is TRBV18 and J is TRBJ2-3; maybe TRBD1 (5 bases). The CDR3 has 12 amino acids. Trimming took off 3 bases at V and 6 bases at J, with 7 bases between the two ends. Per germline, CDR1 KGHSH and CDR2 LQKENI. CDR3 bases: TGTGCCAGCTCACCGGGGCGGGATACGCAGTATTTT. This codes for CASSPGRDTQYF.

This chain uses TRBV7-9 with TRBJ1-2, with D tentatively TRBD1 (6 bases). The CDR3 sequence is 16 residues long. Trimming removed 2 bases from V and 4 bases from J, with 17 bases in between. CDR1 is SEHNR and CDR2 is FQNEAQ in the germline V gene (reference sequence). The CDR3 DNA reads TGTGCCAGCAGCTTACTTCCGGACAGAACTTTCTATGGCTACACCTTC. This gives the protein CASSLLPDRTFYGYTF.

The chain has TRBV19 and TRBJ2-7, with 8 bases fitting TRBD1. The CDR3 loop spans 16 amino acids. Germline lookup yields CDR1 LNHDA and CDR2 SQIVND (reference sequence). Germline trimming cut 5 bases from V and 5 bases from J; bases unmatched to any gene: 14. In DNA, the CDR3 is TGTGCCAGTAGTCTGCTCGGGACAGGCCCCAACGACGAGCAGTACTTC. Its protein is CASSLLGTGPNDEQYF.

The chain uses TRBV18 and TRBJ1-5, with TRBD1 matching 9 bases. V was pared by 9 bases and J by 0 bases, with 9 bases of the junction left unmatched. The CDR3 covers 16 residues. Germline CDR1 and CDR2: KGHSH and LQKENI. Written as DNA, the CDR3 is TGTGCCAGTCGAAGCCGGACAGGGGATAGCAATCAGCCCCAGCATTTT. It yields the protein CASRSRTGDSNQPQHF.

This chain uses TRBV5-5 with TRBJ2-7; D perhaps matches TRBD2 (6 bases). The length of the CDR3 is 14 residues. The germline V gene has CDR1 SGHKS and CDR2 YYEKEE (reference sequence). Trimming removed 2 bases from V and 6 bases from J, with 15 bases in between. CDR3: CASSLWGVQGEQYF. CDR3 in DNA: TGTGCCAGCAGCTTATGGGGGGTACAAGGCGAGCAGTACTTC. The full variable domain, its missing parts supplied by reference TRBV5-5 and TRBJ2-7, is DAGVTQSPTHLIKTRGQQVTLRCSPISGHKSVSWYQQVLGQGPQFIFQYYEKEERGRGNFPDRFSARQFPNYSSELNVNALLLGDSALYLCASSLWGVQGEQYFGPGTRLTVT.

The chain is built from TRBV30 and TRBJ2-3; maybe TRBD2 (6 bases). Germline CDR1 and CDR2: GTSNPN and SVGIG (reference sequence). There are 12 residues in the CDR3. V was trimmed by 6 bases and J by 0 bases, leaving 7 bases between them. The DNA for the CDR3 is TGTGCCTGTAGCGGTAGCACAGATACGCAGTATTTT. As protein: CACSGSTDTQYF.

This clone was recorded a few times. This chain uses TRBV7-2 with TRBJ2-5; a possible D gene is TRBD1 (5 bases). The CDR3 runs to 13 residues. Germline V gene data show CDR1 as SGHTA and CDR2 as FQGNSA. Trimming cost V 4 bases and J 5 bases, with 11 bases left between them. For the CDR3, the DNA is TGTGCCAGCAGCTCCAGGGTGTTCGAGACCCAGTACTTC. Protein product: CASSSRVFETQYF.

This sequence joins TRBV25-1 and TRBJ2-7; weak D call: TRBD2 (5 bases). The CDR3 loop spans 14 amino acids. The germline V gene encodes CDR1 MGHDK and CDR2 SYGVNS. The ends were cut back, 5 bases at V and 0 bases at J, with 11 bases in the middle. The DNA of the CDR3 is TGTGCCAGCAGTCAGGACTGGGGCTCCTACGAGCAGTACTTC. Protein sequence: CASSQDWGSYEQYF.

The chain employs TRBV14 and TRBJ2-2; D gene unclear. Trimming left V 2 bases short and J 6 bases short, with 4 bases between. The CDR3 is 12 residues long. The V gene's germline CDR1 is SGHDN and CDR2 FVKESK. The CDR3 spells CASSQSSGELFF. The CDR3 DNA sequence: TGTGCCAGCAGCCAATCCTCCGGGGAGCTGTTTTTT.

The gene calls are TRBV7-9 and TRBJ1-1; tentatively, D is TRBD1 (5 bases). Trimming shortened V by 0 bases and J by 2 bases, and 13 bases separated the two germline ends. The CDR3 totals 16 residues. Germline CDR1 is SEHNR and CDR2 is FQNEAQ (reference sequence). DNA of the CDR3: TGTGCCAGCAGCTTAGCGTACAGGCCATTAAACACTGAAGCTTTCTTT. Its translation: CASSLAYRPLNTEAFF.

The chain links TRBV4-3 to TRBJ1-2; D gene unclear. CDR1 is LGHNA, CDR2 YSLEER, per germline. V dropped 4 bases and J dropped 0 bases, with 15 bases sitting between them. The length of the CDR3 is 16 residues. The DNA for the CDR3 is TGCGCCAGCAGCCCAAGAGGTCGGGATACTAACTATGGCTACACCTTC. Translation gives CASSPRGRDTNYGYTF.

The rearrangement links TRBV6-6 to TRBJ1-1, with D unresolved. Trimming took 6 bases from V and 4 from J, leaving 18 bases between them. This CDR3 contains 15 residues. Per germline, CDR1 MNHNY and CDR2 SVGAGI (reference sequence). The CDR3 reads CASSLGGSPGTEAFF. In DNA, the CDR3 is TGTGCCAGCAGCCTCGGAGGCAGCCCCGGCACTGAAGCTTTCTTT.